This section outlines one T cell receptor (beta chain) sequence together with its context. The source of the sample is a study of blood T cell repertoires in COVID-19. Trimming took 4 bases from V and 2 from J; bases not matched to a gene: 9. CDR1 GTSNPN and CDR2 SVGIG come from the germline V gene (reference sequence). This CDR3 is built from 15 residues. Clones were read by immunoSEQ multiplex PCR, and TCRdb kept only the in-frame ones, dropping some. The sample shows fewer than 350,000 clones, approximately 86% of them seen only once. Sequenced material: peripheral blood. This sequence joins TRBV30 and TRBJ2-5; 8 bases are shared with TRBD2. The TCR sequence derives from a woman aged 25 to 45 who had recovered from COVID-19. CDR3 residues: CAWNPGGGPQETQYF. DNA of the CDR3: TGTGCCTGGAACCCTGGCGGGGGGCCTCAAGAGACCCAGTACTTC.